This T cell receptor (beta chain) originates from a study of blood T cell repertoires in COVID-19. Background on the study: COVID-19 samples collected from the United States, Italy and Spain covered acute and convalescent phases. The cDNA or gDNA used as material had been derived from T cells, B-cell-depleted T cells, or PBMCs.

Original handling: The assay estimated nucleated cells by amplifying reference gene primers. Produced via immunoSEQ multiplex PCR; TCRdb's table is partial and in-frame only. For V, J and clone size, that table is used; D and trimming come from the DNA. The table includes around 170,000 clones, around 81% detected once. This clonotype was sampled from a man in his 70s who had recovered from COVID-19. Sequencing was done on a sample of peripheral blood.

CDR3 region: CASSQGSYNSPLHF. In DNA, the CDR3 is TGTGCCAGTAGTCAGGGGTCCTATAATTCACCCCTCCACTTT. The rearrangement joins TRBV19 to TRBJ1-6; TRBD1 might be the D (6 bases). Trimming shortened V by 5 bases and J by 1 base, and 6 bases separated the two germline ends. Looked up from germline, CDR1 is LNHDA and CDR2 is SQIVND (reference sequence). The CDR3 runs to 14 residues.